This entry lists 21 T cell receptor beta chains sequenced from one sample in a study of blood T cells in healthy people across ages. It was with a sample-barcoded 5' primer and a J-beta primer mix that a second PCR of roughly 6 to 11 cycles was run. From the 5' RACE reads, TCRdb called clonotypes with MiXCR, one entry per CDR3 protein. The sample holds fewer than 2,000,000 distinct CDR3 sequences, about 31% seen once. Sequencing was done on a sample of blood. The receptors were gathered from a woman in her thirties in good health.

Points on this clonotype: Mismatch with germline at one junction end may stem from a read error. This chain links TRBV4-1 with TRBJ2-3, with D possibly matching TRBD1 (6 bases). This CDR3 spans 14 amino acids. In germline, CDR1 is MGHRA, CDR2 YSYEKL. As DNA, the CDR3 is TGCGTCAGCAGCCCCACCACAGGGATAGATACGCAGTATTTT. It encodes CVSSPTTGIDTQYF.

For this clonotype: This sequence may be a read error, since a much larger clone differs from it by one base. CDR3 in DNA: TGTGCCAGCAGGAAACCGGGGGGGGAGACCCAGTACTTC. As protein: CASRKPGGETQYF. This chain links TRBV7-2 with TRBJ2-7; 8 bases map to TRBD2. The J call may not be correct, given that the DNA end is closer to TRBJ2-5. This CDR3 region has 13 residues. The germline CDR1 and CDR2 sequences are SGHTA and FQGNSA.

The CDR3 sequence is CASSRDRTLEQYF. The CDR3 DNA reads as TGTGCCAGCAGCCGGGACAGGACTCTAGAGCAGTACTTC. The chain uses TRBV9 and TRBJ2-7; TRBD1 agrees at 8 bases. The CDR3 totals 13 residues. The germline V gene encodes CDR1 SGDLS and CDR2 YYNGEE. With 4 bases clipped from V and 7 bases from J, the junction kept 7 bases outside the gene matches.

The V call is TRBV4-1, the J call TRBJ2-6; D is possibly TRBD1 or TRBD2 (6 bases each). V lost 3 bases and J 4 bases, leaving 22 bases between the germline ends. This CDR3 is built from 19 residues. Germline V gene data show CDR1 as MGHRA and CDR2 as YSYEKL. DNA for the CDR3: TGCGCCAGCAGCCATGTAAGGAGATTGGGGGGCGGCGGGGCCAACGTCCTGACTTTC. Translated, it gives CASSHVRRLGGGGANVLTF.

The gene calls are TRBV11-3 and TRBJ2-5; D is possibly TRBD1 or TRBD2 (5 bases each). Trimming stripped 5 bases from V and 6 bases from J, with 16 bases between. This CDR3 has 14 amino acids. Germline V CDR1 and CDR2: SGHNT, YENEEA. Written as DNA, the CDR3 is TGTGCCAGCAGCCAGGGACCCATTATGAAGACCCAGTACTTC. Protein: CASSQGPIMKTQYF. The full variable domain, its missing parts supplied by reference TRBV11-3 and TRBJ2-5, is EAGVVQSPRYKIIEKKQPVAFWCNPISGHNTLYWYLQNLGQGPELLIRYENEEAVDDSQLPKDRFSAERLKGVDSTLKIQPAELGDSAVYLCASSQGPIMKTQYFGPGTRLLVL.

In its sample, this clonotype was seen many times. This chain connects TRBV29-1 to TRBJ2-3; weak D call: TRBD2 (5 bases). Germline-derived CDR1 and CDR2 are SQVTM and ANQGSEA. The CDR3 is 13 amino acids. V was cut by 5 bases and J by 2 bases, with 11 bases left in between. The CDR3 spells CSVLRAITDTQYF. DNA for the CDR3: TGCAGCGTTCTGCGGGCTATCACAGATACGCAGTATTTT.

DNA of the CDR3: TGTGCCAGCACTCGAGGGCCTCAGCGGGACATATATTTT. Residues: CASTRGPQRDIYF. The chain recombines TRBV6-2 or TRBV6-3 with TRBJ1-3; D is unclear. The ends were cut back, 7 bases at V and 12 bases at J, with 19 bases in the middle. The CDR3 contains 13 residues. The germline gives CDR1 MNHEY, CDR2 SVGEGT.

This chain links TRBV4-1 with TRBJ2-5, with D unclear. CDR3 length: 15 residues. Trimming pared 1 base from V and 1 base from J, leaving 10 bases between. CDR1 and CDR2 (germline): MGHRA, YSYEKL. CDR3 in DNA: TGCGCCAGCAGCCAAGGCGACGGATTCCAAGAGACCCAGTACTTC. Translating it yields CASSQGDGFQETQYF.

This clonotype has ten or more counts. The chain joins TRBV5-1 to TRBJ2-3; 8 bases agree with TRBD1. Germline CDR1 is SGHRS and CDR2 is YFSETQ. The CDR3 extends over 15 amino acids. The J segment lost 3 bases and the V segment lost 4 bases, leaving 7 bases of the junction unmatched. In DNA form, the CDR3 reads TGCGCCAGCAGCCCCAGGGGGCAATCTACAGATACGCAGTATTTT. Translated: CASSPRGQSTDTQYF.

The chain joins TRBV20-1 to TRBJ1-2, with TRBD1 as a possible D gene (5 bases). Germline lookup yields CDR1 DFQATT and CDR2 SNEGSKA (reference sequence). This CDR3 has 12 residues. V lost 6 bases and J 5 bases, leaving 13 bases between the germline ends. This CDR3 is CSARDGQYGYTF. The CDR3 DNA is TGCAGTGCCCGGGACGGACAATATGGCTACACCTTC.

This clonotype has more than one count but fewer than ten. DNA for the CDR3: TGTGCCAGTGGTCGCGCAGGGGGCACTGAAGCTTTCTTT. Protein product: CASGRAGGTEAFF. The chain joins TRBV6-2 or TRBV6-3 to TRBJ1-1; the match to TRBD1 covers 7 bases. The germline V gene encodes CDR1 MNHEY and CDR2 SVGEGT. The CDR3 runs to 13 residues. V dropped 9 bases and J dropped 4; count of bases not matched to a gene: 8.

This sequence joins TRBV6-1 and TRBJ2-1; possible D gene TRBD2, 5 bases. CDR3 length: 15 residues. Germline V gene sequence: CDR1 MNHNS, CDR2 SASEGT. The V end was cut by 7 bases, the J end by 3 bases, with 16 bases between. The CDR3 loop is CASTQLSGNYNEQFF. As DNA, the CDR3 is TGTGCCAGCACCCAATTGAGCGGAAACTACAATGAGCAGTTCTTC.

This clonotype was recorded a few times. This chain connects TRBV6-1 to TRBJ2-3; no firm D call. V was shortened by 1 base and J by 1 base, with 15 bases between the two germline ends. The CDR3 runs 17 residues. Germline V gene data show CDR1 as MNHNS and CDR2 as SASEGT. The CDR3 DNA reads as TGTGCCAGCAGTGAAGTCTGGTCCCATCGAGGCACAGATACGCAGTATTTT. It yields the protein CASSEVWSHRGTDTQYF.

The sample holds a few counts of this clonotype. The chain is built from TRBV24-1 and TRBJ2-1; D ambiguous. The CDR3 sequence is 12 residues long. In germline, CDR1 is KGHDR, CDR2 SFDVKD. The V gene lost 4 bases and the J gene lost 10 bases, with 10 bases spanning the gap. The CDR3 loop is CATSDRRWEQFF. The CDR3, as DNA: TGTGCCACCAGTGACCGACGGTGGGAGCAGTTCTTC.

Concerning this clonotype itself: This may come from a read error, since a much larger clone is one base off. V and J are TRBV27 and TRBJ2-3; TRBD2 matches at 8 bases. CDR1 is MNHEY, CDR2 SMNVEV, per germline (reference sequence). The CDR3 spans 15 residues. CDR3 protein: CTSSPREGGTDTQYF. The DNA for the CDR3 is TGTACCAGCAGTCCCCGGGAGGGCGGGACAGATACGCAGTATTTT.

V is TRBV6-1 and J is TRBJ2-7; D might be TRBD1 (6 bases). Trimming removed 8 bases from V and 1 base from J, with 15 bases in between. Germline assignment: CDR1 MNHNS and CDR2 SASEGT. CDR3 length equals 14 residues. CDR3 bases: TGTGCCAGCGGAGATTTGACAGGATCCTACGAGCAGTACTTC. This translates into CASGDLTGSYEQYF.

Ten or more counts support this clonotype. V is TRBV12-3 or TRBV12-4 and J is TRBJ2-7; no definite D call. The CDR3 sequence is 14 residues long. Deletions cut 8 bases from V and 0 bases from J, with 14 bases between. The CDR3 region is CASQTGPSSYEQYF. DNA of the CDR3: TGTGCCAGCCAAACCGGGCCAAGCTCCTACGAGCAGTACTTC.

As for this clonotype: Germline and junction disagree at one end, which may indicate a read error. The rearrangement uses TRBV5-1 and TRBJ1-4, with D possibly being TRBD1 (5 bases). The CDR3 consists of 15 residues. The germline V gene encodes CDR1 SGHRS and CDR2 YFSETQ. CDR3 coding DNA: TGCGCCAGCAGCGGGGACGGTCTGCAAAGTGAAAAACGGTTTTTT. It is translated as CASSGDGLQSEKRFF. Based on the CDR3 plus reference TRBV5-1 and TRBJ1-4, the full variable domain is KAGVTQTPRYLIKTRGQQVTLSCSPISGHRSVSWYQQTPGQGLQFLFEYFSETQRNKGNFPGRFSGRQFSNSRSEMNVSTLELGDSALYLCASSGDGLQSEKRFFGSGTQLSVL.

Concerning this clonotype itself: The junction does not match germline at one end; this may be a read error. The chain has TRBV3-1 and TRBJ2-5; D may be TRBD2 (5 bases). TRBJ2-7 matches the DNA end more closely, so the J call is doubtful. Germline CDR1 is LGHDT and CDR2 is YNNKEL (reference sequence). This CDR3 comprises 13 residues. The CDR3 region is CVSSQAAFYEQYF. As DNA, the CDR3 is TGTGTCAGCAGCCAAGCGGCATTCTACGAGCAGTACTTC.

This clonotype was found a few times. The V call is TRBV6-2 or TRBV6-3, the J call TRBJ2-7, with D perhaps TRBD1 (5 bases). The CDR3 length is 13 residues. The germline V gene encodes CDR1 MNHEY and CDR2 SVGEGT. V shed 1 base and J shed 2 bases, with 6 bases lying between them. DNA of the CDR3: TGTGCCAGCAGTTACTTACAGGCCTACGAGCAGTACTTC. Protein sequence: CASSYLQAYEQYF.

This clonotype was counted at least ten times. This chain uses TRBV20-1 with TRBJ2-5, with a tentative D call TRBD2 (6 bases). This CDR3 spans 12 amino acids. Trimming shortened V by 0 bases and J by 8 bases, and 10 bases separated the two germline ends. CDR1 is DFQATT, CDR2 SNEGSKA, per germline (reference sequence). The DNA of the CDR3 is TGCAGTGCTAGAGATTGGGGGGACACCCAGTACTTC. This sequence encodes CSARDWGDTQYF.